What follows are 15 T cell receptor beta chains derived from one specimen sequenced in a study of control samples from healthy donors and cancer patients. Data came from immunoSEQ multiplex PCR; TCRdb stores just in-frame clones and leaves some out. The sample carries roughly 200,000 clones, about 90% recorded once. Sequenced input: blood. These receptors all stem from a man younger than 45 in good health.

The chain links TRBV10-3 to TRBJ2-7, with 14 bases that match TRBD2. The J segment lost 5 bases and the V segment lost 3 bases, leaving 9 bases of the junction unmatched. The CDR3 is 17 amino acids. Germline assignment: CDR1 ENHRY and CDR2 SYGVKD. Here the CDR3 DNA reads TGTGCCATCAGTGACCCCGGCGGGACTAGCGGGAGCAACGAGCAGTACTTC. It encodes CAISDPGGTSGSNEQYF.

There are a few counts of this clone. As DNA, the CDR3 is TGTGCCTGGGCGACAGGCTCTGAAGCTTTCTTT. This encodes CAWATGSEAFF. The chain has TRBV30 and TRBJ1-1; TRBD1 is a possible D gene (6 bases). CDR3 length equals 11 residues. Trimming took 5 bases from V and 6 from J, leaving 10 bases between them. Germline V gene data show CDR1 as GTSNPN and CDR2 as SVGIG (reference sequence).

The chain uses TRBV6-2 or TRBV6-3 and TRBJ1-1, with D maybe TRBD1 (5 bases). The V gene lost 0 bases and the J gene lost 1 base, with 15 bases spanning the gap. Looked up from germline, CDR1 is MNHEY and CDR2 is SVGEGT. The CDR3 length is 17 residues. CDR3 sequence (DNA): TGTGCCAGCAGTTACTCGAGAGGACACCCTACGAACACTGAAGCTTTCTTT. The encoded protein is CASSYSRGHPTNTEAFF.

This rearrangement joins TRBV7-9 to TRBJ2-2; 9 bases are a match to TRBD1. V was pared by 6 bases and J by 8 bases, with 10 bases of the junction left unmatched. The CDR3 length is 15 residues. CDR1 is SEHNR, CDR2 FQNEAQ, per germline (reference sequence). The CDR3 is CASSSGQGFSGELFF. The CDR3 DNA sequence: TGTGCCAGCAGTTCTGGACAGGGGTTTTCGGGGGAGCTGTTTTTT.

This clone is a singleton in its sample. Other DNA variants within this sample encode the same CDR3. This chain connects TRBV5-8 to TRBJ1-5, with 9 bases lining up with TRBD1. V was pared by 5 bases and J by 4 bases, with 7 bases of the junction left unmatched. CDR1 and CDR2 from the germline V gene are SGHTS and YDEGEE. CDR3 length: 15 residues. The CDR3 sequence: CASSLGTGSNQPQHF. CDR3 in DNA: TGTGCCAGCAGTCTCGGGACAGGGTCAAATCAGCCCCAGCATTTT.

J is TRBJ1-6 and V is TRBV9, with D uncertain. The V gene's germline CDR1 is SGDLS and CDR2 YYNGEE. The CDR3 loop spans 16 amino acids. Between the trimmed V and J ends, which lost 0 bases and 7 bases, there was a span of 14 bases. CDR3 region: CASSVETPLGNSPLHF. CDR3 DNA sequence: TGTGCCAGCAGCGTAGAGACCCCACTAGGGAATTCACCCCTCCACTTT.

J is TRBJ2-7 and V is TRBV13, with 8 bases matching TRBD1. With 6 bases clipped from V and 3 bases from J, the junction kept 10 bases outside the gene matches. The CDR3 extends over 15 amino acids. The germline V gene has CDR1 PRHDT and CDR2 FYEKMQ (reference sequence). DNA for the CDR3: TGTGCCAGCAGGGCTACCGGACAGGGAGACTACGAGCAGTACTTC. This sequence encodes CASRATGQGDYEQYF.

The J gene is TRBJ2-1, the V gene TRBV5-1, with 11 bases matching TRBD2. Germline V gene lookup returns CDR1 SGHRS and CDR2 YFSETQ. Trimming at V came to 3 bases and at J to 10 bases, leaving 12 bases not matched to a gene. The CDR3 length is 16 residues. The CDR3 bases are TGCGCCAGCAGCTATAGAGATAGCGGGGGGGCGAGGGAGCAGTTCTTC. Translated: CASSYRDSGGAREQFF.

V is TRBV11-2 and J is TRBJ1-6; tentative D call: TRBD1 (5 bases). Germline V gene lookup returns CDR1 SGHAT and CDR2 FQNNGV. The CDR3 loop spans 15 amino acids. The V end was cut by 5 bases, the J end by 7 bases, with 15 bases between. The CDR3 DNA follows: TGTGCCAGCAGCCACCGGGACGGATTAAATTCACCCCTCCACTTT. Translated, it gives CASSHRDGLNSPLHF.

The rearrangement uses TRBV10-1 and TRBJ1-1; D gene unclear. The germline gives CDR1 WNHNN, CDR2 SYGVQD (reference sequence). Trimming took 0 bases from V and 4 from J, leaving 15 bases between them. The CDR3 sequence is 16 residues long. CDR3 DNA: TGCGCCAGCAGTGAGTCTCCCACTGGGAGGAGCACTGAAGCTTTCTTT. Protein sequence: CASSESPTGRSTEAFF.

J is TRBJ2-4 and V is TRBV14, with TRBD2 matching over 7 bases. CDR3 length: 15 amino acids. Germline values: CDR1 SGHDN, CDR2 FVKESK. The V and J ends lost 2 bases and 1 base, in that order; junction bases with no gene match: 2. CDR3 coding DNA: TGTGCCAGCAGCCAATTCGGGGGGGCCAAAAACATTCAGTACTTC. Encoded protein: CASSQFGGAKNIQYF.

Comment on this clone: A junction boundary mismatches the germline segment, possibly from a read error. This chain connects TRBV29-1 to TRBJ1-2; D gene ambiguous. This CDR3 region has 12 residues. The V gene's germline CDR1 is SQVTM and CDR2 ANQGSEA. The CDR3 sequence is CSLDTDNYGYTF. Written as DNA, the CDR3 is TGCAGCCTTGACACCGATAACTATGGCTACACCTTC.

The genes are TRBV9 and TRBJ2-7; 11 bases are shared with TRBD2. The ends lost 6 bases at V and 5 bases at J; junction bases unmatched: 10. This CDR3 has 15 residues. Germline lookup yields CDR1 SGDLS and CDR2 YYNGEE. CDR3: CASNNPSGGFHEQYF. As DNA, the CDR3 is TGTGCCAGCAACAACCCTAGCGGGGGGTTCCACGAGCAGTACTTC.

This clone appeared once. The chain recombines TRBV2 with TRBJ2-1, with 8 positions matching TRBD1. Germline values: CDR1 SNHLY, CDR2 FYNNEI. The CDR3 extends over 14 amino acids. After removal of 2 bases from V and 8 bases from J, the junction contained 5 bases not matched to a gene. The CDR3 sequence: CASSETGGLDEQFF. CDR3 DNA sequence: TGTGCCAGCAGTGAAACAGGGGGTCTCGATGAGCAGTTCTTC.

J is TRBJ2-1 and V is TRBV5-1; D may correspond to TRBD1 or TRBD2 (6 bases each). The germline V and J ends were trimmed by 7 bases and 7 bases, with 21 bases remaining between them. The CDR3 spans 15 residues. Germline CDR1 reads SGHRS; CDR2 reads YFSETQ. CDR3 coding DNA: TGCGCCAGCGCCCCGGCAGGAGGGGGGCGGAATGAGCAGTTCTTC. It yields the protein CASAPAGGGRNEQFF.